This T cell receptor (beta chain) came from a study of tumor and adjacent non-tumor tissue in lung cancer. TCRbeta libraries were built with three rounds of nested PCR, modified from ARM-PCR. TCRdb re-called the multiplex PCR reads with MiXCR, one entry per CDR3 protein. The data show approximately 90,000 distinct CDR3 sequences, roughly 70% seen once. The V gene lost 10 bases and the J gene lost 1 base, with 11 bases spanning the gap. The CDR3 spans 13 residues. The germline CDR1 and CDR2 sequences are MNHNS and SASEGT. The template was RNA from unsorted bulk tissue. This clonotype was obtained from a man aged 60 to 75 with non-small cell lung cancer. The chain has TRBV6-1 and TRBJ1-5, with D unresolved. Input material: lung tumor tissue. The CDR3 DNA reads as TGTGCCACCCTTCGATCGAGCAATCAGCCCCAGCATTTT. This codes for CATLRSSNQPQHF.